The clone carrying this T cell receptor (beta chain) was found a few times. These data are taken from a study of CD8 T cells in ankylosing spondylitis. In germline, CDR1 is SEHNR, CDR2 FQNEAQ (reference sequence). The V end lost 7 bases, the J end lost 1 base, and 13 bases lay between the germline ends. This CDR3 spans 14 amino acids. Via MiXCR, TCRdb re-called the 5' RACE reads, giving one row per CDR3 protein. The sample has approximately 92,000 distinct CDR3 sequences, about 9.1% seen once. The sequence derives from a male donor with ankylosing spondylitis or in good health (not recorded which). What was sequenced was blood, either unsorted or a sorted T cell fraction (not recorded which). The chain joins TRBV7-9 to TRBJ2-5, with D perhaps TRBD1 (5 bases). This CDR3 reads CASNIGAAQETQYF. In DNA, the CDR3 is TGTGCCAGCAACATTGGGGCAGCCCAAGAGACCCAGTACTTC.